The 19 T cell receptor beta chains listed next were all sequenced from one sample in a study of T-cell memory formation after mild COVID-19. MiXCR, applied by TCRdb to the 5' RACE reads, yields one record per CDR3 protein. In the table there are 450,000 to 650,000 distinct CDR3 sequences, 20% to 25% of which are singletons. Sequencing was carried out using PBMCs or a T cell subset sorted from them (not recorded which). All receptors derive from an adult woman who had mild COVID-19 (a few samples of this study predate the infection). Cell type and time point are not known.

This clonotype has a handful of counts. The chain joins TRBV30 to TRBJ2-7; D ambiguous. The V and J ends lost 8 bases and 0 bases respectively, with 8 bases between them. Germline values: CDR1 GTSNPN, CDR2 SVGIG (reference sequence). CDR3 length: 11 amino acids. The CDR3 region is CAGVYSYEQYF. Written as DNA, the CDR3 is TGTGCCGGGGTATACTCCTACGAGCAGTACTTC.

This clonotype appeared a few times. The chain joins TRBV30 to TRBJ2-1, with D unresolved. CDR3 length equals 11 residues. Trimming cost V 3 bases and J 6 bases, with 6 bases left between them. CDR1 and CDR2 (germline): GTSNPN, SVGIG (reference sequence). The DNA of the CDR3 is TGTGCCTGGAGCATAGGCAATGAGCAGTTCTTC. Its translation: CAWSIGNEQFF.

This clonotype turned up a few times. This rearrangement joins TRBV7-6 to TRBJ2-3; D gene uncertain. V lost 2 bases to trimming and J lost 4 bases, with 10 bases between them. The CDR3 loop spans 14 amino acids. Germline CDR1 and CDR2: SGHVS and FNYEAQ. The CDR3 DNA follows: TGTGCCAGCAGCTTATCCCTTGATTCAGATACGCAGTATTTT. This sequence encodes CASSLSLDSDTQYF.

V and J are TRBV5-1 and TRBJ1-2; D is unresolved. Germline V gene data show CDR1 as SGHRS and CDR2 as YFSETQ. The V end was cut by 0 bases, the J end by 3 bases, with 9 bases between. The CDR3 totals 14 residues. This CDR3 reads CASSLADGDYGYTF. DNA for the CDR3: TGCGCCAGCAGCTTGGCCGACGGCGACTATGGCTACACCTTC.

This clonotype appeared many times. The chain links TRBV29-1 to TRBJ2-6; 9 positions match TRBD1. J lost 4 bases, V lost 7 bases, and 5 bases had no gene match. This CDR3 is built from 14 residues. Germline CDR1 and CDR2: SQVTM and ANQGSEA. The CDR3: CSAQGAGGANVLTF. The CDR3 DNA reads TGCAGCGCACAGGGGGCGGGAGGGGCCAACGTCCTGACTTTC.

V and J are TRBV29-1 and TRBJ2-5; 7 nucleotides agree with TRBD2. V lost 4 bases to trimming and J lost 3 bases; unmatched junction nucleotides: 2. There are 12 residues in the CDR3. Germline V gene sequence: CDR1 SQVTM, CDR2 ANQGSEA. This chain's CDR3 is CSVGGGKETQYF. The CDR3 nucleotides are TGCAGCGTTGGGGGAGGGAAAGAGACCCAGTACTTC.

The chain employs TRBV6-6 and TRBJ2-7; perhaps TRBD1 as D (6 bases). This CDR3 comprises 17 residues. Trimming shortened V by 4 bases and J by 1 base, and 20 bases separated the two germline ends. CDR1 and CDR2 (germline): MNHNY, SVGAGI (reference sequence). CDR3: CASSSPGRRGKSYEQYF. The CDR3 DNA follows: TGTGCCAGCAGTTCCCCGGGGCGTAGGGGGAAGTCCTACGAGCAGTACTTC.

This clonotype was seen more than once but under ten times. This chain joins TRBV5-1 and TRBJ1-1; no reliable D call. The CDR3 contains 14 residues. CDR1 is SGHRS and CDR2 is YFSETQ in the germline V gene. V lost 3 bases and J lost 1, with 10 bases in between. Written as DNA, the CDR3 is TGCGCCAGCAGCTCGACTTCCGGGAACACTGAAGCTTTCTTT. This encodes CASSSTSGNTEAFF.

CDR3 bases: TGTGCCAGCAGTGACGGACAGGGCCACCGCGTTACTGAAGCTTTCTTT. This gives the protein CASSDGQGHRVTEAFF. This chain connects TRBV6-5 to TRBJ1-1; the match to TRBD1 covers 8 bases. The CDR3 totals 16 residues. In germline, CDR1 is MNHEY, CDR2 SVGAGI. Trimming at V came to 5 bases and at J to 5 bases, leaving 13 bases not matched to a gene.

The CDR3 protein is CASLTLGVGYTF. The CDR3 nucleotides read TGTGCCAGTTTGACCCTAGGGGTTGGCTACACCTTC. The J gene is TRBJ1-2, the V gene TRBV6-5, with a possible D match to TRBD1 (5 bases). This CDR3 comprises 12 residues. Germline loops: CDR1 MNHEY, CDR2 SVGAGI. The V gene lost 9 bases and the J gene lost 7 bases, with 15 bases spanning the gap.

V gene TRBV25-1 combines with J gene TRBJ2-4; 7 nucleotides agree with TRBD1. J lost 6 bases, V lost 3 bases, and 5 bases had no gene match. This CDR3 is built from 14 residues. From germline, CDR1 is MGHDK and CDR2 SYGVNS. The CDR3 sequence: CASSDDRVRNIQYF. CDR3 DNA sequence: TGTGCCAGCAGTGACGACAGGGTCAGAAACATTCAGTACTTC.

The rearrangement links TRBV11-2 to TRBJ1-6; D remains ambiguous. The CDR3 loop spans 15 amino acids. The germline V gene has CDR1 SGHAT and CDR2 FQNNGV. V shed 4 bases and J shed 2 bases, with 9 bases lying between them. The CDR3 coding sequence is TGTGCCAGCAGCTGGACTGGGACCTATAATTCACCCCTCCACTTT. Translation gives CASSWTGTYNSPLHF. Combining the CDR3 with reference TRBV11-2 and TRBJ1-6 gives the whole variable domain EAGVAQSPRYKIIEKRQSVAFWCNPISGHATLYWYQQILGQGPKLLIQFQNNGVVDDSQLPKDRFSAERLKGVDSTLKIQPAKLEDSAVYLCASSWTGTYNSPLHFGNGTRLTVT.

This clonotype was observed a few times. The V gene is TRBV3-2, the J gene TRBJ2-5; TRBD2, as called in the table, went unchecked against the DNA. TRBV3-2 is annotated as a pseudogene. The CDR3 is 17 amino acids. CDR3 loop: CASSRKRTSGNRETQYF. The CDR3 bases are TGTGCCAGCAGCCGCAAGAGGACTAGCGGGAACCGAGAGACCCAGTACTTC.

V usage is TRBV29-1 and J usage is TRBJ2-5; D gene unclear. Germline CDR1 SQVTM, CDR2 ANQGSEA. V lost 0 bases, J lost 2 bases, and 10 bases lay in between. This CDR3 region has 14 residues. The CDR3 DNA reads as TGCAGCGTTGAAGAAGGTGGATTACAAGAGACCCAGTACTTC. This encodes CSVEEGGLQETQYF.

This clonotype showed up just a few times. This sequence joins TRBV7-3 and TRBJ2-3; D is possibly TRBD2 (6 bases). This CDR3 has 18 amino acids. V shed 5 bases and J shed 4 bases, with 25 bases lying between them. Germline V lookup: CDR1 SGHTA, CDR2 FQGTGA. CDR3 in DNA: TGTGCCAGCAGCCCAACCCGTTCTAGCGCCCTTGGTGCAGATACGCAGTATTTT. It encodes CASSPTRSSALGADTQYF.

The table lists this clonotype with a few counts. The rearrangement links TRBV29-1 to TRBJ2-1; 13 bases are shared with TRBD2. Per the germline V gene, CDR1 is SQVTM and CDR2 is ANQGSEA. The CDR3 is 17 residues long. With V trimmed by 6 bases and J by 4 bases, 12 bases remained unmatched. The CDR3 is CSVQTLLAGGLYNEQFF. In nucleotides, the CDR3 is TGCAGCGTCCAAACCTTACTAGCGGGAGGGCTTTACAATGAGCAGTTCTTC.

The chain couples TRBV20-1 to TRBJ1-2; no definite D call. Germline CDR1 reads DFQATT; CDR2 reads SNEGSKA (reference sequence). The CDR3 spans 15 residues. V was trimmed by 3 bases and J by 0 bases, leaving 14 bases between them. In DNA, the CDR3 is TGCAGTGCTAGTGTAGGACTAACTCCTAACTATGGCTACACCTTC. This sequence encodes CSASVGLTPNYGYTF.

This clonotype was observed a handful of times. V is TRBV5-1 and J is TRBJ2-7, with TRBD2 matching 13 bases. The CDR3 extends over 14 amino acids. V trimming: 4 bases; J trimming: 4 bases; junction bases outside the gene matches: 2. CDR1 and CDR2 (germline): SGHRS, YFSETQ. This CDR3 reads CASSQTSGRYEQYF. Written as DNA, the CDR3 is TGCGCCAGCAGCCAGACTAGCGGGAGGTACGAGCAGTACTTC.

This clonotype was counted only a few times. This chain's CDR3 is CASRTQTGRSTGELFF. The CDR3 DNA sequence: TGTGCCAGCAGGACCCAGACAGGGAGGTCGACCGGGGAGCTGTTTTTT. The chain combines TRBV6-1 with TRBJ2-2, with D maybe TRBD1 (7 bases). CDR1 MNHNS and CDR2 SASEGT come from the germline V gene. This CDR3 region has 16 residues. The V and J ends lost 6 bases and 5 bases respectively, with 19 bases between them.